Below, one T cell receptor (beta chain) is given with its context. During active infection, Seattle patients enrolled and were then monitored through disease. The data are from a study of blood T cell repertoires in COVID-19. The data were produced by immunoSEQ multiplex PCR, yet TCRdb's version contains in-frame clones alone and is incomplete. The data show roughly 200,000 clones, with about 76% seen just once and roughly 5.6% held by the top ten. CDR3 length: 12 amino acids. Deletions cut 5 bases from V and 6 bases from J, with 11 bases between. Per the germline V gene, CDR1 is SEHNR and CDR2 is FQNEAQ (reference sequence).

V and J are TRBV7-9 and TRBJ2-7; no definite D call. This receptor was identified in a woman between 35 and 50 years old with COVID-19, enrolled during active disease. The sequenced sample was peripheral blood. The chain's CDR3 is CASSQVSGEQYF. The CDR3 DNA reads as TGTGCCAGCAGCCAAGTATCGGGCGAGCAGTACTTC.